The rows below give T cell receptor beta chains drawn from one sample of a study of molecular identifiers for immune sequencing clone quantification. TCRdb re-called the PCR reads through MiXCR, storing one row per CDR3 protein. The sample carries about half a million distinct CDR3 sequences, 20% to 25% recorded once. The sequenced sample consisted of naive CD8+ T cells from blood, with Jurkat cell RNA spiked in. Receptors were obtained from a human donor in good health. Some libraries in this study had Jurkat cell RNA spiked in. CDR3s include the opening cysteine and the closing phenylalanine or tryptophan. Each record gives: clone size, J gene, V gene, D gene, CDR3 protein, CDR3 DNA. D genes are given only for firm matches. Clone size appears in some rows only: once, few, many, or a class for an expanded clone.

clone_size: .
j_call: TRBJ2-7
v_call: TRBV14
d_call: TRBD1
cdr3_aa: CASSAGTGGFFEQYF
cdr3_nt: TGTGCCAGCAGCGCCGGGACAGGGGGATTTTTCGAGCAGTACTTC

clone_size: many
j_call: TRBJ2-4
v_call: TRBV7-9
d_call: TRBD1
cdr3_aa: CASSLADRGLAKNIQYF
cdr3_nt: TGTGCCAGCAGCTTAGCGGACAGGGGCCTAGCCAAAAACATTCAGTACTTC

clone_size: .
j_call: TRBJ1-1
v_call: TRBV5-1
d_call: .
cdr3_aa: CASSPRGVQGLTEAFF
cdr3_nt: TGCGCCAGCAGCCCCCGGGGGGTTCAGGGATTGACTGAAGCTTTCTTT

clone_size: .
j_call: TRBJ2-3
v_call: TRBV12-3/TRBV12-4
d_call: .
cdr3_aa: CASSSALADTRYF
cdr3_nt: TGTGCCAGCAGTTCGGCCCTGGCAGATACGCGGTATTTT

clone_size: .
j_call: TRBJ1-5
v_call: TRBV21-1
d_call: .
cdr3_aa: CASSKEVPTGANQPQHF
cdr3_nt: TGTGCCAGCAGCAAAGAGGTGCCGACGGGGGCGAATCAGCCCCAGCATTTT

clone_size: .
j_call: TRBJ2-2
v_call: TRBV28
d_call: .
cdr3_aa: CASSWDNGDTPNTGELFF
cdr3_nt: TGTGCCAGCAGCTGGGACAACGGGGACACCCCGAACACCGGGGAGCTGTTTTTT

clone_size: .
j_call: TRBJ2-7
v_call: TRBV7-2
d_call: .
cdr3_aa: CASGPASYEQYF
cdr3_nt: TGCGCCAGCGGCCCCGCAAGCTACGAGCAGTACTTC

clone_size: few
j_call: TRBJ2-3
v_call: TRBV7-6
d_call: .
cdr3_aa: CASSFAGAQDTQYF
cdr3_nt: TGTGCCAGCAGCTTTGCGGGCGCCCAGGATACGCAGTATTTT

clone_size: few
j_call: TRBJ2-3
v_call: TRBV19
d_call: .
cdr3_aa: CASSILSPPRTDTQYF
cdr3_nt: TGTGCCAGTAGTATCTTGAGTCCCCCCCGCACAGATACGCAGTATTTT

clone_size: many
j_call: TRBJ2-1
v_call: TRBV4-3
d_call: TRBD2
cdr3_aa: CASSQVAGGLEGEQFF
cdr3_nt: TGCGCCAGCAGCCAAGTCGCGGGGGGGCTCGAGGGTGAGCAGTTCTTC

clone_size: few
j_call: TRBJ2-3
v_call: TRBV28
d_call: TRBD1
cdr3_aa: CGSSLGQGAVSWTDTQYF
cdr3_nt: TGTGGCAGCAGTTTAGGGCAGGGGGCCGTGAGTTGGACAGATACGCAGTATTTT

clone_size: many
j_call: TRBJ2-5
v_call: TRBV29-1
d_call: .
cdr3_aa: CSAWGLQETQYF
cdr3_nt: TGCAGCGCCTGGGGTCTTCAAGAGACCCAGTACTTC

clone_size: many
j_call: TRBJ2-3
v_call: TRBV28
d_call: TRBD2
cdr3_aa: CASSPRTSGVTTGTQYF
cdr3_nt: TGTGCCAGCAGTCCCCGGACTAGCGGGGTTACCACGGGTACGCAGTATTTT

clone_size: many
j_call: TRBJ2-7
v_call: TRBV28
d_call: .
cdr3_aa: CASSSRGRRDEQYF
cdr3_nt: TGTGCCAGCAGCTCCCGGGGGAGAAGGGACGAGCAGTACTTC

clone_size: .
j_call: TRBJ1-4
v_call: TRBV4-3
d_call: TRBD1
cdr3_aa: CASSQDPWTGVVKLYF
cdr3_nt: TGCGCCAGCAGCCAAGACCCCTGGACAGGGGTGGTAAAACTGTATTTT

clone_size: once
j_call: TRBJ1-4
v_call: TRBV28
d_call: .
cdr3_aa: CTSRGKAMWKLFF
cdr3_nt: TGTACCAGTCGCGGCAAAGCAATGTGGAAACTGTTTTTT

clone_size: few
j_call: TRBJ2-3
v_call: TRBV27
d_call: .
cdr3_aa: CASSFSGPDTDTQYF
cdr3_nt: TGTGCCAGCAGTTTTTCCGGGCCCGACACAGATACGCAGTATTTT

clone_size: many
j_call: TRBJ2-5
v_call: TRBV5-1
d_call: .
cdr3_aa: CASSLGEGLETQYF
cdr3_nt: TGCGCCAGCAGCTTGGGCGAGGGGCTAGAGACCCAGTACTTC

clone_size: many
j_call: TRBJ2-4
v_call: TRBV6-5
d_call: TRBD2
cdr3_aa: CASSYVAGGGKNIQYF
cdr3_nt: TGTGCCAGCAGTTACGTGGCGGGAGGGGGCAAAAACATTCAGTACTTC

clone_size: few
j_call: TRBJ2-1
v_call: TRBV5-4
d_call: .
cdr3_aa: CASSLGGDYNEQFF
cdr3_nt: TGTGCCAGCAGCTTGGGAGGGGATTACAATGAGCAGTTCTTC

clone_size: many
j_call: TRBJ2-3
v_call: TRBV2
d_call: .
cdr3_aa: CATQADTQYF
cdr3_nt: TGTGCCACCCAGGCAGATACGCAGTATTTT

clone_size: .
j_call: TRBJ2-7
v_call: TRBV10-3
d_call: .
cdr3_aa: CAIKRQGGTYEQYF
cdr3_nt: TGTGCCATCAAAAGACAGGGCGGGACCTACGAGCAGTACTTC

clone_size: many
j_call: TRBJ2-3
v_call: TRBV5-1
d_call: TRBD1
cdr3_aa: CASRPQGADTQYF
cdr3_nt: TGCGCCAGCAGGCCCCAGGGGGCAGATACGCAGTATTTT

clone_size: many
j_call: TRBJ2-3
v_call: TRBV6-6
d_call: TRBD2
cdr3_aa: CASSLTSGNTDTQYF
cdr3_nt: TGTGCCAGCAGTTTAACTAGCGGGAATACAGATACGCAGTATTTT

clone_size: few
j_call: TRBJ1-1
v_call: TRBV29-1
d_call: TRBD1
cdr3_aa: CSVDFTGATFGGTEAFF
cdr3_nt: TGCAGCGTTGACTTCACAGGGGCGACATTCGGGGGTACTGAAGCTTTCTTT

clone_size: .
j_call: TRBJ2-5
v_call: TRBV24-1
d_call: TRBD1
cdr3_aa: CATSVTGGMETQYF
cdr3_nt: TGTGCCACCAGCGTCACAGGGGGCATGGAGACCCAGTACTTC

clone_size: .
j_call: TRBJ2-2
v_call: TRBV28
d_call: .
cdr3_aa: CASSSRIHTTGELFF
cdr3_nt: TGTGCCAGCAGTTCGAGAATTCATACCACCGGGGAGCTGTTTTTT

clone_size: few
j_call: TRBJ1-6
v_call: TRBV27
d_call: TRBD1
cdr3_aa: CASSSGQGSYNSPLHF
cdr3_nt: TGTGCCAGCAGTTCAGGACAGGGCTCCTATAATTCACCCCTCCACTTT

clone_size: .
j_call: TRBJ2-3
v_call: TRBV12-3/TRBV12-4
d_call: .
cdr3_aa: CASSSWTGPGGDTQYF
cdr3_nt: TGTGCCAGCAGTTCTTGGACGGGCCCAGGGGGGGATACGCAGTATTTT

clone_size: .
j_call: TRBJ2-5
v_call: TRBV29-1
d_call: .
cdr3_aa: CSVQGFIETQYF
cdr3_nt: TGCAGCGTTCAGGGCTTTATAGAGACCCAGTACTTC

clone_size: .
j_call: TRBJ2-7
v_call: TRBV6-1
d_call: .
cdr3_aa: CASSKTRNYEQYF
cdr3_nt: TGTGCCAGCAGCAAGACAAGAAACTACGAGCAGTACTTC

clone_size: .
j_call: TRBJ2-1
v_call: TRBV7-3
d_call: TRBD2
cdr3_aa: CASSPLGTSGSYNEQFF
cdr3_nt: TGTGCCAGCAGCCCCCTAGGGACTAGCGGCAGCTACAATGAGCAGTTCTTC

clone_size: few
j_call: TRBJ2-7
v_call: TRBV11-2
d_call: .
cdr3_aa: CASSLDSRGWEQYF
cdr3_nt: TGTGCCAGCAGCTTAGATAGCAGGGGATGGGAGCAGTACTTC

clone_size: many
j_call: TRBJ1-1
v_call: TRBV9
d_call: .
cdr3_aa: CASSASGLRTEAFF
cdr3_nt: TGTGCCAGCAGCGCCTCAGGGCTTAGGACTGAAGCTTTCTTT

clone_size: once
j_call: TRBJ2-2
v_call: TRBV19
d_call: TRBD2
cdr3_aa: CASSIRLAESDGELFF
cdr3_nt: TGTGCCAGTAGTATAAGGCTAGCGGAGAGCGACGGGGAGCTGTTTTTT

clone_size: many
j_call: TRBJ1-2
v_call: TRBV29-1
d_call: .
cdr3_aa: CSVEFMDNYGYTF
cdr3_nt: TGCAGCGTTGAATTTATGGATAACTATGGCTACACCTTC